There are a few counts of the clone carrying this T cell receptor beta chain. The study recruited people aged roughly 18 to 100 years across 24 US areas. Recovered status in Cohort 3 required two negative PCRs, clearance, or symptom resolution. The CDR3 runs 16 residues. Germline V gives CDR1 SEHNR, CDR2 FQNEAQ (reference sequence). V was shortened by 3 bases and J by 1 base, with 16 bases between the two germline ends. This sample is drawn from a study of blood T cell repertoires in COVID-19. At the level of the study: Sources were T cells, B-cell-depleted T cells, or PBMCs; the material itself was cDNA or gDNA.

Original analysis: Quantification of nucleated cells was approximated via reference gene primer amplification. Generated by immunoSEQ multiplex PCR, the TCRdb table keeps only in-frame clones and is missing some. V, J and clone size were drawn from that table, and D and trimming were deduced from the DNA. The profile covers 310,000 or so clones, with 89% appearing a single time and 9.5% taken by the ten largest. V is TRBV7-9 and J is TRBJ2-7; possibly TRBD1 for D (7 bases). The clonotype was recovered from a woman aged 40-49 years who had recovered from COVID-19. The source material was PBMCs or T cells enriched from blood (not recorded which). CDR3 in amino acids: CASSFNGGTVSYEQYF. In DNA, the CDR3 is TGTGCCAGCAGCTTTAACGGAGGGACAGTTTCCTACGAGCAGTACTTC.